This TCR beta chain was captured in a study of blood T cell repertoires in COVID-19. This clone was seen a single time. Trimming removed 6 bases from V and 3 bases from J, with 9 bases in between. The CDR3 is 14 residues long. Germline loops: CDR1 LNHDA, CDR2 SQIVND (reference sequence). Sequenced by immunoSEQ multiplex PCR; TCRdb stores in-frame clones only, minus some. The sample gives a few hundred thousand clones, 80% to 85% of which show up once; about 3% is in the top ten. Sequencing input: PBMCs or T cells enriched from blood (not recorded which). The rearrangement links TRBV19 to TRBJ2-6; D is unclear. The TCR comes from a man in his fifties or sixties who had recovered from COVID-19. CDR3 sequence: CASSARSGANVLTF. In nucleotides, the CDR3 is TGTGCCAGTAGCGCAAGGAGTGGGGCCAACGTCCTGACTTTC.